Here is one T cell receptor beta chain with its context. The data originate from a study of blood T cell repertoires in COVID-19. Study-level information: Samples of COVID-19 (acute and convalescent) were obtained from the United States, Italy and Spain.

Repertoires were generated with immunoSEQ multiplex PCR, while TCRdb's copy carries only in-frame clones and drops some. The repertoire includes almost 500,000 clones, about 88% of them detected once, and 8.3% sits in the top ten. Membership in each cohort depended on participant-reported clinical history. Germline V CDR1 and CDR2: SGHRS, YFSETQ. The CDR3 is 15 amino acids. Germline trimming cut 0 bases from V and 8 bases from J; bases unmatched to any gene: 3. This TCR was recovered from a woman aged 60 to 75 who had recovered from COVID-19. This chain links TRBV5-1 with TRBJ1-6; TRBD1 aligns across 9 bases. The specimen sequenced was PBMCs or T cells enriched from blood (not recorded which). The CDR3 coding sequence is TGCGCCAGCAGCTTGGGGGACAGGGCCGATTCACCCCTCCACTTT. Its translation: CASSLGDRADSPLHF.